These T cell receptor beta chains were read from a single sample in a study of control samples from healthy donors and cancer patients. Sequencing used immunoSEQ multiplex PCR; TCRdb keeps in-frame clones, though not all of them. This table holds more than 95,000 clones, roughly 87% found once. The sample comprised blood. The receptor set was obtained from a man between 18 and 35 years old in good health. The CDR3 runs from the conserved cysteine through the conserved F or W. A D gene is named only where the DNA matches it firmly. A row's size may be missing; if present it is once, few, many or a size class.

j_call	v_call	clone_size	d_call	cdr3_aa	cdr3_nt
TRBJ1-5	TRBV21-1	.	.	CASKLGDRGLPVNQPQHF	TGTGCCAGCAAACTCGGGGACAGGGGGCTTCCCGTCAATCAGCCCCAGCATTTT
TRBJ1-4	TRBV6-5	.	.	CATGPGEKLFF	TGTGCCACAGGGCCTGGTGAAAAACTGTTTTTT
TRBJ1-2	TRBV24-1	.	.	CATSFGSETHTF	TGTGCCACCAGTTTTGGTTCCGAAACTCACACCTTC
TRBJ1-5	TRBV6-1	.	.	CASSEGWGAGNQPQHF	TGTGCCAGCAGTGAAGGGTGGGGGGCTGGCAATCAGCCCCAGCATTTT
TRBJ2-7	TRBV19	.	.	CASSIAGVTYEQYF	TGTGCCAGTAGTATAGCCGGCGTAACCTACGAGCAGTACTTC
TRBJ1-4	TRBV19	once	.	CASQLSLTTNEKLFF	TGTGCCAGCCAATTAAGCTTAACAACTAATGAAAAACTGTTTTTT
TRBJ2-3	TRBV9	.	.	CASSVVAGPTDTQYF	TGTGCCAGCAGCGTAGTGGCAGGTCCCACAGATACGCAGTATTTT
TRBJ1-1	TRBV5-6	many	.	CASSLAPGQNTEAFF	TGTGCCAGCAGCTTGGCTCCGGGGCAGAACACTGAAGCTTTCTTT
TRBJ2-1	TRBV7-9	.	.	CASSLGGATYNEQFF	TGTGCCAGCAGCTTAGGGGGGGCTACTTACAATGAGCAGTTCTTC
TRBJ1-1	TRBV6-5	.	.	CASSYRTGDEAFF	TGTGCCAGCAGTTACCGGACCGGGGATGAAGCTTTCTTT
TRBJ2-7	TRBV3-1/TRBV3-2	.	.	CASSQGAVPTYEQYF	TGTGCCAGCAGCCAAGGGGCTGTGCCTACCTACGAGCAGTACTTC
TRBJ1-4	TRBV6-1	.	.	CASSEAVRATNEKLFF	TGTGCCAGCAGTGAAGCCGTCAGAGCAACTAATGAAAAACTGTTTTTT
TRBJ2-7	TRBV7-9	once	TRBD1	CASSLNRDRDPYEQYF	TGTGCCAGCAGCTTAAACCGGGACAGGGACCCCTACGAGCAGTACTTC
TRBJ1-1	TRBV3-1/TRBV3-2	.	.	CASSLPVGLEAFF	TGTGCCAGCAGCCTCCCTGTGGGGCTGGAAGCTTTCTTT
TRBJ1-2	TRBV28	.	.	CASSPTRAGVSGYTF	TGTGCCAGCAGCCCCACTAGAGCCGGGGTGAGTGGCTACACCTTC
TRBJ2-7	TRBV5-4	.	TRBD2	CASSLPLAGAYEQYF	TGTGCCAGCAGCTTGCCCCTAGCGGGAGCCTACGAGCAGTACTTC
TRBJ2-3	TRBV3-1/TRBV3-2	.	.	CASSVGDRRDTQYF	TGTGCCAGCAGCGTCGGGGATCGGAGGGATACGCAGTATTTT
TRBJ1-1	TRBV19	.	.	CASSAQTGNTEAFF	TGTGCCAGTAGTGCACAGACAGGGAACACTGAAGCTTTCTTT
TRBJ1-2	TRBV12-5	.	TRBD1	CASGPRGTGLYGYTF	TGTGCTAGTGGGCCCCGGGGGACAGGGCTCTATGGCTACACCTTC
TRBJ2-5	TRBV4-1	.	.	CASSRDRGLGETQYF	TGCGCCAGCAGCCGAGATCGGGGCTTAGGAGAGACCCAGTACTTC
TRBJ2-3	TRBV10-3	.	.	CAIMATITDTQYF	TGTGCCATCATGGCGACCATCACAGATACGCAGTATTTT
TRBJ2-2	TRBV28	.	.	CASRVQGPGELFF	TGTGCCAGCAGAGTACAGGGCCCCGGGGAGCTGTTTTTT
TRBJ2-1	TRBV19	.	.	CASSIQRGNEQFF	TGTGCCAGTAGTATTCAAAGAGGGAATGAGCAGTTCTTC
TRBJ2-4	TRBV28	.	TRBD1	CASSLKGQGLAKNIQYF	TGTGCCAGCAGTTTAAAGGGACAGGGACTAGCCAAAAACATTCAGTACTTC
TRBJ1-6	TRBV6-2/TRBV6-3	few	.	CASSYSTREGSPLHF	TGTGCCAGCAGTTACTCGACCCGGGAGGGATCACCCCTCCACTTT
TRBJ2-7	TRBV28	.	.	CASSPRDDYEQYF	TGTGCCAGCAGCCCCCGGGACGACTACGAGCAGTACTTC
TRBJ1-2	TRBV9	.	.	CASSVGRGTYGYTF	TGTGCCAGCAGCGTAGGGAGGGGAACCTATGGCTACACCTTC
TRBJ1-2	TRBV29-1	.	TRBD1	CSVDGTAKPGYGYTF	TGCAGCGTTGACGGGACAGCTAAGCCTGGCTATGGCTACACCTTC
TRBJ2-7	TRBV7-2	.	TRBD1	CASSSYRDRGYEQYF	TGTGCCAGCAGCTCCTACCGGGACAGGGGCTACGAGCAGTACTTC
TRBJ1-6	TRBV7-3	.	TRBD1	CASSLIGTGNNSPLHF	TGTGCCAGCAGCTTAATAGGGACAGGGAATAATTCACCCCTCCACTTT
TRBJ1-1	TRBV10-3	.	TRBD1	CAISETGGYAEAFF	TGTGCCATCAGTGAGACAGGGGGTTATGCTGAAGCTTTCTTT
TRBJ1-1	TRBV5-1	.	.	CASSTEGLVNTEAFF	TGCGCCAGCAGCACAGAGGGGTTGGTGAACACTGAAGCTTTCTTT
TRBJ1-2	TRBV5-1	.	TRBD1	CASSLGTGYYGYTF	TGCGCCAGCAGCTTGGGGACAGGGTACTATGGCTACACCTTC
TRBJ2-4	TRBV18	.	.	CASSPSGLAKNIQYF	TGTGCCAGCTCACCCAGTGGGTTAGCCAAAAACATTCAGTACTTC
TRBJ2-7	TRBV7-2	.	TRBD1	CASSPLGQTYEQYF	TGTGCCAGCAGCCCCTTGGGACAGACCTACGAGCAGTACTTC
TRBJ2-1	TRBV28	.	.	CASGPPRNEQFF	TGTGCCAGCGGTCCCCCTCGGAATGAGCAGTTCTTC
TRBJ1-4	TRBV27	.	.	CASRSPGLGEKLFF	TGTGCCAGCAGATCCCCGGGACTGGGTGAAAAACTGTTTTTT
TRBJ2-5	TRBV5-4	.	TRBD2	CASSLDAARLAGDYF	TGTGCCAGCAGCTTGGATGCGGCCAGACTAGCGGGAGATTACTTC
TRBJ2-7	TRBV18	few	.	CASSPSLPGASGEQYF	TGTGCCAGCTCACCTTCCCTCCCCGGGGCCTCTGGTGAGCAGTACTTC
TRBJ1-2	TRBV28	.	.	CASSQTGYGYTF	TGTGCCAGCAGTCAAACAGGTTATGGCTACACCTTC
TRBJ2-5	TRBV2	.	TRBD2	CANKLLAGGRQETQYF	TGTGCCAACAAACTCTTAGCGGGAGGTCGGCAAGAGACCCAGTACTTC
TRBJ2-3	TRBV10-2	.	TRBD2	CASSPLAGGGPDTQYF	TGCGCCAGCAGTCCCTTAGCGGGAGGGGGGCCAGATACGCAGTATTTT
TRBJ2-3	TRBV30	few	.	CAWSVREDTQYF	TGTGCCTGGAGTGTACGCGAGGATACGCAGTATTTT
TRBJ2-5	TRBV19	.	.	CASSIDRGAQETQYF	TGTGCCAGTAGTATAGACCGGGGGGCCCAAGAGACCCAGTACTTC
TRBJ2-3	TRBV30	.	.	CAWSVSSGRFTDTQYF	TGTGCCTGGAGTGTGAGCAGCGGAAGATTCACAGATACGCAGTATTTT
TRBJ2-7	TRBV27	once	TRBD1	CASSSPKGPQGAYEQYF	TGTGCCAGCAGTTCACCAAAGGGACCACAGGGGGCTTACGAGCAGTACTTC
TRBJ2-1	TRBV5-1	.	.	CASSPGLAKSSYNEQFF	TGCGCCAGCAGCCCGGGGCTAGCCAAAAGCTCCTACAATGAGCAGTTCTTC
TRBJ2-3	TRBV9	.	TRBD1	CASSVAISTGTGADTQYF	TGTGCCAGCAGCGTAGCTATATCCACCGGGACAGGGGCAGATACGCAGTATTTT
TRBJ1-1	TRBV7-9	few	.	CASSWNTEAFF	TGTGCCAGCAGCTGGAACACTGAAGCTTTCTTT